This entry describes one TCR beta chain. Sequencing used immunoSEQ multiplex PCR; TCRdb keeps in-frame clones, though not all of them. The sample gives 250,000 to 300,000 clones, around 80% of which show up once; about 4% is in the top ten. In germline, CDR1 is SGHNT, CDR2 YENEEA. V shed 5 bases and J shed 2 bases, with 16 bases lying between them. The CDR3 runs 16 residues. The data stem from a study of blood T cell repertoires in COVID-19. Recruitment covered roughly 22 US areas and drew participants whose ages spanned roughly 18 to 100 years. Self-reported history from a screening survey and questionnaire set each donor's cohort.

The chain carries TRBV11-3 and TRBJ2-1; the D gene is possibly TRBD2 (6 bases). This receptor was taken from a man aged 25 to 40 with acute COVID-19. The specimen was PBMCs or T cells enriched from blood (not recorded which). In DNA form, the CDR3 reads TGTGCCAGCAGCCCCGGGAGATCTAGTCCCTACAATGAGCAGTTCTTC. This sequence encodes CASSPGRSSPYNEQFF.